Following are 13 T cell receptor beta chains from one sample sequenced in a study of T cell repertoires in cytomegalovirus infection. One entry per CDR3 protein, called by TCRdb with MiXCR from the reads. Of some 160,000 distinct CDR3 sequences in the sample, 15% to 20% were seen once. The sequenced sample was CD8+ T cells from PBMCs. The receptors were sampled from a human donor in good health (CMV status not recorded). Some clones in this sample may be carry-over from other donors' samples.

The rearrangement links TRBV18 to TRBJ1-2; a weak D match, TRBD1 (6 bases). V was trimmed by 4 bases and J by 4 bases, leaving 16 bases between them. The germline CDR1 and CDR2 sequences are KGHSH and LQKENI. The CDR3 is made up of 15 amino acids. The CDR3 here is CASSLPGQHVYGYTF. DNA for the CDR3: TGTGCCAGCTCACTCCCAGGACAGCATGTCTATGGCTACACCTTC. The complete variable domain, with remaining parts taken from reference TRBV18 and TRBJ1-2, reads NAGVMQNPRHLVRRRGQEARLRCSPMKGHSHVYWYRQLPEEGLKFMVYLQKENIIDESGMPKERFSAEFPKEGPSILRIQQVVRGDSAAYFCASSLPGQHVYGYTFGSGTRLTVV.

The V gene is TRBV7-2, the J gene TRBJ1-4, with D possibly matching TRBD1 (5 bases). The CDR3 has 14 amino acids. Trimming cost V 5 bases and J 6 bases, with 13 bases left between them. Germline CDR1 reads SGHTA; CDR2 reads FQGNSA. CDR3 nucleotide sequence: TGTGCCAGCAGCCTCGACAGCTCCTATGAAAAACTGTTTTTT. Protein: CASSLDSSYEKLFF.

This clonotype was seen at least ten times. V and J are TRBV7-9 and TRBJ1-1; D is unclear. The CDR3 has 13 residues. The germline V and J ends were trimmed by 3 bases and 1 base, with 6 bases remaining between them. The germline CDR1 and CDR2 sequences are SEHNR and FQNEAQ (reference sequence). CDR3 DNA sequence: TGTGCCAGCAGCTTGAGTCAGAACACTGAAGCTTTCTTT. It is translated as CASSLSQNTEAFF.

The chain has TRBV12-5 and TRBJ2-1; 8 bases align to TRBD2. Trimming at V came to 6 bases and at J to 4 bases, leaving 5 bases not matched to a gene. Germline CDR1 is LGHNT and CDR2 is FRNRAP. This CDR3 comprises 14 residues. CDR3 coding DNA: TGTGCTAGTGGCGGGGGGGGGGCGTACAATGAGCAGTTCTTC. It specifies CASGGGGAYNEQFF.

The chain joins TRBV12-3 or TRBV12-4 to TRBJ2-1; D may be TRBD2 (5 bases). Trimming shortened V by 3 bases and J by 7 bases, and 13 bases separated the two germline ends. This CDR3 is 14 amino acids long. As DNA, the CDR3 is TGTGCCAGCAGTTTGTACCGGACTGAAAATGAGCAGTTCTTC. Translation gives CASSLYRTENEQFF.

This rearrangement joins TRBV7-2 to TRBJ2-5, with D uncertain. V lost 5 bases and J lost 2, with 15 bases in between. CDR1 is SGHTA, CDR2 FQGNSA, per germline. This CDR3 spans 15 amino acids. The CDR3 DNA reads as TGTGCCAGCAGCCTGTCCGTAGGGAAACAAGAGACCCAGTACTTC. Protein product: CASSLSVGKQETQYF.

The chain combines TRBV25-1 with TRBJ2-7; maybe TRBD1 (7 bases). This CDR3 is built from 18 residues. Trimming left V 4 bases short and J 4 bases short, with 26 bases between. Germline V gene data show CDR1 as MGHDK and CDR2 as SYGVNS. The CDR3 DNA sequence: TGTGCCAGCAGTGGGGTCAGGGGGTGGCCGGAACGGGGGTACGAGCAGTACTTC. Its protein product is CASSGVRGWPERGYEQYF.

This clonotype was counted between two and nine times. This chain links TRBV28 with TRBJ1-1; D might be TRBD1 (5 bases). Trimming removed 4 bases from V and 4 bases from J, with 19 bases in between. This CDR3 spans 16 amino acids. Germline loops: CDR1 MDHEN, CDR2 SYDVKM. The CDR3 here is CASSSNWQGEFTEAFF. The CDR3 bases are TGTGCCAGCAGTTCCAATTGGCAGGGCGAATTCACTGAAGCTTTCTTT.

The rearrangement uses TRBV10-3 and TRBJ2-7, with D possibly matching TRBD1 (5 bases). V gave up 2 bases and J gave up 6 bases, with 8 bases separating them. The CDR3 is 12 residues long. Germline V lookup: CDR1 ENHRY, CDR2 SYGVKD. CDR3 in DNA: TGTGCCATCAGTGAGGGGCAGGGCGAGCAGTACTTC. It is translated as CAISEGQGEQYF.

Turning to this clonotype: The DNA is omitted, as the CDR3 cannot be located on it reliably, and the CDR3 follows TCRdb's listing. CDR3 sequence: CASSTSGSLATEAFF. This chain connects TRBV7-2 to TRBJ1-1; the table's D gene call, TRBD1, was not cross checked with the DNA. The CDR3 is made up of 15 amino acids, end residues included. Germline V lookup: CDR1 SGHTA, CDR2 FQGNSA.

Comments on this clonotype: Sequence at one end of the junction differs from germline and may be a read error. The V gene is TRBV7-9, the J gene TRBJ1-5, with D possibly TRBD1 on 5 matching bases. The CDR3 consists of 15 residues. The germline V gene encodes CDR1 SEHNR and CDR2 FQNEAQ (reference sequence). CDR3: CTSSQSGVSNQPQHF. CDR3 nucleotides: TGTACCAGCAGCCAGTCGGGGGTCAGCAATCAGCCCCAGCATTTT.

This clonotype was seen a handful of times. The chain employs TRBV19 and TRBJ1-5; TRBD1 is a possible D gene (5 bases). Germline assignment: CDR1 LNHDA and CDR2 SQIVND (reference sequence). The CDR3 has 15 amino acids. The V gene lost 3 bases and the J gene lost 0 bases, with 9 bases spanning the gap. The CDR3, as DNA: TGTGCCAGTAGTATTGGGGGGAATAGCAATCAGCCCCAGCATTTT. Translation gives CASSIGGNSNQPQHF.

This clonotype was seen a few times. Here the CDR3 DNA reads TGTGCCAGCAGCTGGCGACAGGTAGACGAGCAGTACTTC. It encodes CASSWRQVDEQYF. The chain is built from TRBV11-2 and TRBJ2-7; possibly TRBD1 for D (6 bases). The V gene's germline CDR1 is SGHAT and CDR2 FQNNGV. V was clipped by 4 bases and J by 5 bases, with 12 bases between them. This CDR3 is built from 13 residues.